The subject of this entry is one TCR beta chain. RNA totalling about 0.5 to 1 ug underwent reverse transcription with random hexamers. It was immunoSEQ multiplex PCR that amplified TCR beta CDR3 across 54 Vbeta and 13 Jbeta. TCRdb re-analysed the immunoSEQ multiplex PCR reads in MiXCR, keeping a single row per CDR3 protein. This table has under 200,000 distinct CDR3 sequences, 85% to 95% appearing once. The sample comes from a study of CD8 T cells in Susac syndrome. The germline CDR1 and CDR2 sequences are SQVTM and ANQGSEA. The CDR3 runs 13 residues. Germline trimming cut 6 bases from V and 4 bases from J; bases unmatched to any gene: 7. As controls, healthy donors matched for age and sex were used. The TEMRA cells underwent FACS enrichment, while the CD8+ and CD4+ T cells underwent negative isolation.

This sequence joins TRBV29-1 and TRBJ2-3; 7 bases are a match to TRBD1. This receptor was identified in a human donor in good health. The source material was CD4+ T cells from PBMCs. The CDR3 loop is CSVRTGGPDTQYF. The CDR3 DNA reads TGCAGCGTAAGGACAGGTGGGCCAGATACGCAGTATTTT.